Listed below are T cell receptor beta chains from one sample, sequenced in a study of blood T cell repertoires in COVID-19. Using immunoSEQ multiplex PCR, the repertoire was profiled, and TCRdb retains in-frame clones only, with some absent. This sample has around 70,000 clones, with roughly 90% found just once. Input material: peripheral blood. The source of these receptors is a man in his fifties or sixties with acute or convalescent COVID-19. CDR3s include the opening cysteine and the closing phenylalanine or tryptophan. D genes are given only for firm matches. Part of the rows lack a size; the others show once, few, many or a class for expanded clones.

abundance | j_gene | len | d_gene | v_gene | CDR3aa | CDR3nt
- | TRBJ2-2 | 14 | - | TRBV11-1 | CASRGDSNTGELFF | TGTGCCAGCAGAGGGGACTCCAACACCGGGGAGCTGTTTTTT
- | TRBJ2-2 | 15 | TRBD1 | TRBV3-1/TRBV3-2 | CASSPTGGNTGELFF | TGTGCCAGCAGCCCGACAGGGGGCAACACCGGGGAGCTGTTTTTT
- | TRBJ1-5 | 12 | - | TRBV14 | CASSGQNQPQHF | TGTGCCAGCAGCGGACAGAATCAGCCCCAGCATTTT
- | TRBJ2-6 | 16 | - | TRBV30 | CAWSGGPLSGANVLTF | TGTGCCTGGAGTGGGGGGCCCCTCTCTGGGGCCAACGTCCTGACTTTC
- | TRBJ2-7 | 15 | - | TRBV11-2 | CASSRTIASSYEQYF | TGTGCCAGCAGCAGGACTATCGCGAGCTCCTACGAGCAGTACTTC
- | TRBJ1-2 | 15 | TRBD1 | TRBV30 | CAWSERAGGRHGYTF | TGTGCCTGGAGTGAGAGGGCAGGGGGTCGACATGGCTACACCTTC
once | TRBJ1-1 | 15 | - | TRBV18 | CASSPLQGGSAEAFF | TGTGCCAGCTCACCCTTACAGGGTGGATCGGCTGAAGCTTTCTTT
- | TRBJ2-7 | 16 | TRBD1 | TRBV2 | CASLSSRQGASYEQYF | TGTGCCAGCCTCTCCTCTAGACAGGGGGCAAGCTACGAGCAGTACTTC
- | TRBJ2-7 | 17 | - | TRBV6-1 | CASSEDKTASSSYEQYF | TGTGCCAGCAGTGAAGATAAGACAGCGTCTAGCTCCTACGAGCAGTACTTC
- | TRBJ2-1 | 12 | - | TRBV19 | CAILAAHNEQFF | TGTGCCATTCTCGCGGCGCACAATGAGCAGTTCTTC
- | TRBJ1-1 | 14 | - | TRBV9 | CASSEGVGNTEAFF | TGTGCCAGCAGCGAGGGGGTCGGGAACACTGAAGCTTTCTTT
once | TRBJ2-7 | 13 | TRBD1 | TRBV5-4 | CASSQGQGGEQYF | TGTGCCAGCAGCCAGGGACAGGGAGGCGAGCAGTACTTC
- | TRBJ2-5 | 14 | - | TRBV19 | CASSLGQGEETQYF | TGTGCCAGTTCCCTGGGGCAGGGCGAAGAGACCCAGTACTTC
- | TRBJ2-7 | 14 | TRBD1 | TRBV5-4 | CASSLGEGAREQYF | TGTGCCAGCAGCTTGGGAGAGGGGGCGCGGGAGCAGTACTTC
- | TRBJ2-1 | 18 | TRBD2 | TRBV23-1 | CASNLGAGGPLGYNEQFF | TGCGCCAGCAATCTTGGAGCGGGAGGGCCGCTGGGCTACAATGAGCAGTTCTTC
few | TRBJ2-2 | 15 | TRBD2 | TRBV19 | CASTLYYGGSGELFF | TGTGCCAGTACCCTATACTACGGGGGGTCCGGGGAGCTGTTTTTT
- | TRBJ2-1 | 18 | TRBD2 | TRBV27 | CASSFSGTSGQYYNEQFF | TGTGCCAGCAGTTTTTCCGGGACTAGCGGACAATATTACAATGAGCAGTTCTTC
- | TRBJ2-1 | 15 | - | TRBV6-1 | CASSEIRQGKNEQFF | TGTGCCAGCAGTGAAATCAGGCAGGGTAAGAATGAGCAGTTCTTC
few | TRBJ1-2 | 12 | - | TRBV29-1 | CSVLTTNYGYTF | TGCAGCGTTCTGACAACTAACTATGGCTACACCTTC
- | TRBJ1-5 | 15 | TRBD1 | TRBV14 | CASSPGQGADQPQHF | TGTGCCAGCAGCCCCGGACAGGGGGCGGATCAGCCCCAGCATTTT
- | TRBJ1-2 | 16 | TRBD1 | TRBV5-1 | CASSLAGPGQGWGYTF | TGCGCCAGCAGCTTGGCCGGACCGGGACAGGGCTGGGGCTACACCTTC
- | TRBJ1-2 | 13 | TRBD1 | TRBV30 | CAWSVILGQGATF | TGTGCCTGGAGTGTGATTTTGGGACAGGGGGCCACCTTC
- | TRBJ2-5 | 15 | TRBD1 | TRBV5-1 | CASATGTGGGETQYF | TGCGCCAGCGCTACCGGGACAGGGGGCGGTGAGACCCAGTACTTC
- | TRBJ2-1 | 15 | - | TRBV6-1 | CASSEGAVVGNEQFF | TGTGCCAGCAGTGAAGGAGCGGTTGTGGGGAATGAGCAGTTCTTC
once | TRBJ2-2 | 16 | TRBD1 | TRBV5-1 | CASSMTGLSNTGELFF | TGCGCCAGCAGCATGACAGGGCTCTCGAACACCGGGGAGCTGTTTTTT
once | TRBJ2-1 | 16 | TRBD1 | TRBV19 | CASSIRAGGNDNEQFF | TGTGCCAGTAGTATACGGGCAGGGGGCAATGACAATGAGCAGTTCTTC
- | TRBJ2-3 | 15 | TRBD2 | TRBV6-5 | CASSYSWTRSHTQYF | TGTGCCAGCAGTTACAGTTGGACTAGATCCCATACGCAGTATTTT
- | TRBJ2-1 | 14 | - | TRBV6-1 | CASSEVMGRNEQFF | TGTGCCAGCAGTGAAGTCATGGGGCGGAATGAGCAGTTCTTC
- | TRBJ1-5 | 17 | - | TRBV30 | CAWSVAAGSWSNQPQHF | TGTGCCTGGAGTGTAGCAGCGGGGAGTTGGAGCAATCAGCCCCAGCATTTT
once | TRBJ1-3 | 13 | - | TRBV18 | CASSLSTGNTIYF | TGTGCCAGCTCATTGAGTACTGGAAACACCATATATTTT
- | TRBJ2-2 | 17 | TRBD1 | TRBV18 | CASSRTIRDRATGELFF | TGTGCCAGCTCACGAACGATCCGGGACAGGGCCACCGGGGAGCTGTTTTTT
- | TRBJ1-1 | 15 | - | TRBV5-8 | CASSLISVRNTEAFF | TGTGCCAGCAGCTTAATATCGGTAAGGAACACTGAAGCTTTCTTT
- | TRBJ1-3 | 13 | TRBD1 | TRBV6-5 | CATVGTGRNTIYF | TGTGCCACCGTCGGGACAGGCCGAAACACCATATATTTT
- | TRBJ1-2 | 12 | TRBD1 | TRBV6-6 | CAIGQGTFGYTF | TGTGCCATTGGACAGGGGACGTTTGGCTACACCTTC
- | TRBJ2-6 | 15 | - | TRBV6-5 | CASSLEVEWANVLTF | TGTGCCAGCAGCCTAGAGGTAGAGTGGGCCAACGTCCTGACTTTC
few | TRBJ1-4 | 14 | - | TRBV6-5 | CASILGGSGEKLFF | TGTGCCAGCATCCTTGGAGGGTCTGGTGAAAAACTGTTTTTT
- | TRBJ2-1 | 16 | TRBD2 | TRBV27 | CASRREFRTRYNEQFF | TGTGCCAGCAGGCGTGAGTTCCGGACTAGGTACAATGAGCAGTTCTTC
once | TRBJ2-1 | 15 | TRBD2 | TRBV7-9 | CASSFLGLAGDEQFF | TGTGCCAGCAGCTTTTTGGGACTAGCGGGAGATGAGCAGTTCTTC
- | TRBJ1-2 | 15 | - | TRBV12-5 | CASGFQGGFNYGYTF | TGTGCTAGTGGTTTCCAGGGAGGGTTCAACTATGGCTACACCTTC
- | TRBJ1-4 | 13 | TRBD1 | TRBV30 | CACQGAGGEKLFF | TGTGCCTGCCAGGGGGCTGGAGGGGAAAAACTGTTTTTT
- | TRBJ2-7 | 18 | TRBD2 | TRBV11-2 | CASSLASGGSGSSYEQYF | TGTGCCAGCAGCTTAGCATCGGGGGGTAGCGGGAGTTCCTACGAGCAGTACTTC
- | TRBJ1-2 | 15 | - | TRBV10-3 | CAISHQGLKNYGYTF | TGTGCCATCAGTCACCAGGGTTTGAAGAACTATGGCTACACCTTC
- | TRBJ2-2 | 14 | - | TRBV10-3 | CAISSLVTAGELFF | TGTGCCATCAGTTCACTAGTTACTGCCGGGGAGCTGTTTTTT
- | TRBJ1-1 | 16 | - | TRBV9 | CASSLSGGSLNTEAFF | TGTGCCAGCAGCCTCTCAGGAGGATCCTTGAACACTGAAGCTTTCTTT
- | TRBJ1-3 | 17 | - | TRBV5-1 | CASSLDGRAKPGNTIYF | TGCGCCAGCAGCTTGGATGGCAGGGCGAAGCCTGGAAACACCATATATTTT
- | TRBJ1-6 | 14 | - | TRBV24-1 | CATYAGGYNSPLHF | TGTGCCACCTACGCGGGGGGCTATAATTCACCCCTCCACTTT
few | TRBJ2-7 | 14 | - | TRBV11-2 | CASSLAPSSYEQYF | TGTGCCAGCAGCTTAGCCCCCAGTTCCTACGAGCAGTACTTC
- | TRBJ1-5 | 14 | TRBD1 | TRBV27 | CASSPLDRAQPQHF | TGTGCCAGCAGTCCCTTGGACAGGGCTCAGCCCCAGCATTTT
- | TRBJ2-1 | 12 | - | TRBV9 | CASSVQGNEQFF | TGTGCCAGCAGCGTACAGGGCAATGAGCAGTTCTTC
- | TRBJ2-2 | 19 | TRBD2 | TRBV7-9 | CASSQTWTSDLANTGELFF | TGTGCCAGCAGTCAAACATGGACTAGCGATCTCGCGAACACCGGGGAGCTGTTTTTT
- | TRBJ1-1 | 18 | TRBD1 | TRBV5-1 | CASSSPINQGATDTEAFF | TGCGCCAGCAGCTCGCCAATAAATCAGGGGGCTACGGATACTGAAGCTTTCTTT
- | TRBJ1-4 | 13 | TRBD1 | TRBV19 | CASSMEDREKLFF | TGTGCCAGTAGTATGGAGGACAGGGAAAAACTGTTTTTT